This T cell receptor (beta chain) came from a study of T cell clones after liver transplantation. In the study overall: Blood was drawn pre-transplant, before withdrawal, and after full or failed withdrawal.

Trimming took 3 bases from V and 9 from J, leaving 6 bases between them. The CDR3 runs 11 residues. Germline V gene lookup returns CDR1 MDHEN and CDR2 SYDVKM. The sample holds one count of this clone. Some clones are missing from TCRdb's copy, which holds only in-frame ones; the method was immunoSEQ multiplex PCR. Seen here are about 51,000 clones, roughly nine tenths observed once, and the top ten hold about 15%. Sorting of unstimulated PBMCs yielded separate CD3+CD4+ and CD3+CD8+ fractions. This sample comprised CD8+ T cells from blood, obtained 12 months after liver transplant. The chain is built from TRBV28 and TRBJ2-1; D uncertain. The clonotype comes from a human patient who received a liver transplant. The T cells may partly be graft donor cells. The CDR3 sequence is CASSLGAEQFF. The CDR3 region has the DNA TGTGCCAGCAGTTTGGGCGCTGAGCAGTTCTTC.